This TCR beta chain was recorded in a study of T cells in Graves' hyperthyroidism and ophthalmopathy. Study-wide results and caveats: In blood, most of the thyroid clonotypes expanded above 0.001 were also present. A model using 13 V-J features told ophthalmopathy apart from stable hyperthyroidism.

Amplified TCR beta CDR3 regions derived from RNA transcripts. First-round RT-PCR of the TCR CDR3 relied on the HTBI primer set. Via MiXCR, TCRdb re-called the multiplex PCR reads, giving one row per CDR3 protein. The table lists fewer than 650,000 distinct CDR3 sequences, around 15% of them singletons, with 3.5% to 4.5% in the top ten. This clonotype has at least ten counts. Its target is unknown. The sequenced sample was blood. The source is a woman in her forties with Graves' ophthalmopathy.

The chain's CDR3 is CASSGSYGGAQYF. CDR3 in DNA: TGTGCCAGCAGCGGGTCCTACGGCGGGGCCCAGTACTTC. The rearrangement uses TRBV6-2 or TRBV6-3 and TRBJ2-5; the D gene is possibly TRBD2 (6 bases). V gave up 6 bases and J gave up 9 bases, with 17 bases separating them. The CDR3 sequence is 13 residues long. Germline V gene data show CDR1 as MNHEY and CDR2 as SVGEGT.